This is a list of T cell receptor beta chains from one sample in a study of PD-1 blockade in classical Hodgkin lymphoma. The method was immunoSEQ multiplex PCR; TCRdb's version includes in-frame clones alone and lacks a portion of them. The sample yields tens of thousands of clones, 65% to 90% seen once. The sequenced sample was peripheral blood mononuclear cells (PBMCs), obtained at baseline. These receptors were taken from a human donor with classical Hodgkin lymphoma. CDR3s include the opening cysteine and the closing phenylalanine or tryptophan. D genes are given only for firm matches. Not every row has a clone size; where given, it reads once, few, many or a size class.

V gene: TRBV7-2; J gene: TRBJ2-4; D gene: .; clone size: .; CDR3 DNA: TGTGCCAGCGGGGATGGGCGGAACATTCAGTACTTC; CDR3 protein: CASGDGRNIQYF
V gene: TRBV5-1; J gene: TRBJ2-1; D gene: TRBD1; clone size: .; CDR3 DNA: TGCGCCAGCGGACAGGGGCTTAATGAGCAGTTCTTC; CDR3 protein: CASGQGLNEQFF
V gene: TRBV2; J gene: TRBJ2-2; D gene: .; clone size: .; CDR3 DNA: TGTGCCAGCGGGCTCAGCAGTGTGCGGGACGGCGGGGAGCTGTTTTTT; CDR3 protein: CASGLSSVRDGGELFF
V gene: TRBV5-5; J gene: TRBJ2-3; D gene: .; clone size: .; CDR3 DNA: TGTGCCAGCAGCTTGGACACAACAGATACGCAGTATTTT; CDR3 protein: CASSLDTTDTQYF
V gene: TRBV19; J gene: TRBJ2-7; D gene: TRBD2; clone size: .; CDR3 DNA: TGTGCCAGTAGCGAACCGGGACTAGCGTACTACGAGCAGTACTTC; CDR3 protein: CASSEPGLAYYEQYF
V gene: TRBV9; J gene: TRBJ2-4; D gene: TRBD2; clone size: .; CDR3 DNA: TGTGCCAGCAGTCACAGAAGGAGCGGGGGGCCGGGCAAAAACATTCAGTACTTC; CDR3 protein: CASSHRRSGGPGKNIQYF
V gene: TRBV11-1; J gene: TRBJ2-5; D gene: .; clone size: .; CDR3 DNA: TGTGCCAGCAGCCCGACCCTGGAGGCCCAGTACTTC; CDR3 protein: CASSPTLEAQYF
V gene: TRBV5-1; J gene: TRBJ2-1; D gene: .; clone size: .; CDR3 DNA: TGCGCCAGCAGCTTCTTGACGGGGGGCAAGTACAATGAGCAGTTCTTC; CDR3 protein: CASSFLTGGKYNEQFF
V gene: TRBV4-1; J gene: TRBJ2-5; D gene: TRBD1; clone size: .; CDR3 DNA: TGCGCCAGCAGCTCGGGACAGGGAATAGGAGAGACCCAGTACTTC; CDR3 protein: CASSSGQGIGETQYF
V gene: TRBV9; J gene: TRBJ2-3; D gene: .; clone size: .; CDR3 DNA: TGTGCCAGCAGCATGAGCACAGATACGCAGTATTTT; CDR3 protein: CASSMSTDTQYF
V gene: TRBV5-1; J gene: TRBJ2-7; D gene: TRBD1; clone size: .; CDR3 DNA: TGCGCCAGCAGCTCAGTCCCCACCGGGACAGGGGCAAACGAGCAGTACTTC; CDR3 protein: CASSSVPTGTGANEQYF
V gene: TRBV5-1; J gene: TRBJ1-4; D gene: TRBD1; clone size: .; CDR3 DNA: TGCGCCAGCAGCCTCGGGACAGGAGAAAAACTGTTTTTT; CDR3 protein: CASSLGTGEKLFF
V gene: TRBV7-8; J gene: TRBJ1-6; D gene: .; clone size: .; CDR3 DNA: TGTGCCAGCAGCTCAGGGATGTATAATTCACCCCTCCACTTT; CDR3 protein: CASSSGMYNSPLHF
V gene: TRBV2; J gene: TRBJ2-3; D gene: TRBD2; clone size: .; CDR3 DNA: TGTGCCAGCGAGGCGGGGGGCACAGATACGCAGTATTTT; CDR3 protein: CASEAGGTDTQYF
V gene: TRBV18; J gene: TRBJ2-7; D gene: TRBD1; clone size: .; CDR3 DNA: TGTGCCAGCTCACCCGGGACAGGGGGCGAGCAGTACTTC; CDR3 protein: CASSPGTGGEQYF
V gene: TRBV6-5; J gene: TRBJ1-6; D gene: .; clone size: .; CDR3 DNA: TGTGCCAGCACCAAATCTCCGGGGAGCAATTCACCCCTCCACTTT; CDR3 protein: CASTKSPGSNSPLHF
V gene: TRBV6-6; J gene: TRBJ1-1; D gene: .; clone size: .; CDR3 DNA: TGTGCCAGCAGTGTAGAAGGGTGGGGGAAAGGAACTGAAGCTTTCTTT; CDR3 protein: CASSVEGWGKGTEAFF
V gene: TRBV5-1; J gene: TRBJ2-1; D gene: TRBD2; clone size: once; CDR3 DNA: TGCGCCAGCAGCCAATCTAGCGGAAACTACAATGAGCAGTTCTTC; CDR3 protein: CASSQSSGNYNEQFF
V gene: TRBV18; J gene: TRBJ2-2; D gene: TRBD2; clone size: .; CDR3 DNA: TGTGCCAGCTCACCGCCGACTAGCATCAACACCGGGGAGCTGTTTTTT; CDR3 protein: CASSPPTSINTGELFF
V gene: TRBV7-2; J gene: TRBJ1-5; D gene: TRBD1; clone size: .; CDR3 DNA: TGTGCCAGCAGCATAGATCGGACAGGGTGGAATAGCAATCAGCCCCAGCATTTT; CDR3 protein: CASSIDRTGWNSNQPQHF
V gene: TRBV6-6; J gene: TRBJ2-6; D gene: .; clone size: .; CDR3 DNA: TGTGCCAGCAGTTACCCTGGGGCCAACGTCCTGACTTTC; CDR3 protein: CASSYPGANVLTF
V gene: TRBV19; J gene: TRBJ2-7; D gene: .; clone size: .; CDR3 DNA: TGTGCCAGTAGTATAGGCGTTGGGTTCGAGAACGAGCAGTACTTC; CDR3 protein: CASSIGVGFENEQYF
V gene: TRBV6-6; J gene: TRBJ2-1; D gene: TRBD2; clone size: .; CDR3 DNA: TGTGCCAGCAGTTACTCGATCCAGCGGGGAGAGCAGTTCTTC; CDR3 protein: CASSYSIQRGEQFF
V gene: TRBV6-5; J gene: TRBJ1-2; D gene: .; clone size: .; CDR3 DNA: TGTGCCAGCAGTCCAGACGGAATTTATGGCTACACCTTC; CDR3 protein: CASSPDGIYGYTF
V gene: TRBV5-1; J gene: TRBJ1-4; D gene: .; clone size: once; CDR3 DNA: TGCGCCAGCACCGACGGAATTAATGAAAAACTGTTTTTT; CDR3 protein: CASTDGINEKLFF
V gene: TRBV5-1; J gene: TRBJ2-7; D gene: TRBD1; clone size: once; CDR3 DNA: TGCGCCAGCAGCGACCAGGGGGCTGGCGAGCAGTACTTC; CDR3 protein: CASSDQGAGEQYF
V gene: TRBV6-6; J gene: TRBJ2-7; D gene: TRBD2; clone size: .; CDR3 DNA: TGTGCCAGCACCCGGACTAGCTCCTACGAGCAGTACTTC; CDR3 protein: CASTRTSSYEQYF
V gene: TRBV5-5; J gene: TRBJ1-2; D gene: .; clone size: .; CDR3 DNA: TGTGCCAGCAGCTTGGCCTTTGCGGGGAACTATGGCTACACCTTC; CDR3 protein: CASSLAFAGNYGYTF
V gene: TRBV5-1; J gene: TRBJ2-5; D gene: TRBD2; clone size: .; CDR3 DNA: TGCGCCAGCAGTTTCATCGGTAGCGGGGGAGGAGAGACCCAGTACTTC; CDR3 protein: CASSFIGSGGGETQYF
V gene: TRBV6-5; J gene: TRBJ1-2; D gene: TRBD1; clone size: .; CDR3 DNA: TGTGCCAGCAGTTACTCGGGACAGGGTTTCTATGGCTACACCTTC; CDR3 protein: CASSYSGQGFYGYTF
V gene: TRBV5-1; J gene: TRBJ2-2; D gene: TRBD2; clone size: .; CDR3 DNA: TGCGCCAGCAGCTTGGGGCTAGCGGGGGTCACCGGGGAGCTGTTTTTT; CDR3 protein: CASSLGLAGVTGELFF
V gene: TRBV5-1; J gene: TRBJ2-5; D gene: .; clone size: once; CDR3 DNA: TGCGCCAGCAGCTTGGGCGGACGAAACCAAGAGACCCAGTACTTC; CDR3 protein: CASSLGGRNQETQYF
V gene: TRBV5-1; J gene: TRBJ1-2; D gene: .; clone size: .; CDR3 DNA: TGCGCCAGCAGCCCTGGGAGTGCCTCTATGTGGACCTTC; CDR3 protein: CASSPGSASMWTF
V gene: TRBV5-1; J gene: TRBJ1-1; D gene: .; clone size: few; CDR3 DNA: TGCGCCAGCAGCTTGCCGGGGCCGTCTGAAGCTTTCTTT; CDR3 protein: CASSLPGPSEAFF
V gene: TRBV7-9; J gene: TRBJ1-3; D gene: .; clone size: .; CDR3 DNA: TGTGCCAGCAGCTTAAGGGGCGGAAACACCATATATTTT; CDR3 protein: CASSLRGGNTIYF
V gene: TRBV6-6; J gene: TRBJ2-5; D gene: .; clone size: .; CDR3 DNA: TGTGCCAGCAGAGGGCCAATTCAAGAGACCCAGTACTTC; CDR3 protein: CASRGPIQETQYF
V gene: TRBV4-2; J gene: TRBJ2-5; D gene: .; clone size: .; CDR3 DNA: TGTGCCAGCAGCCAAGACCATCGGGAGCAAGAGACCCAGTACTTC; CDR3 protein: CASSQDHREQETQYF
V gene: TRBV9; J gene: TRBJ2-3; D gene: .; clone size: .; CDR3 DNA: TGTGCCAGCAGCGCATACACAGATACGCAGTATTTT; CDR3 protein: CASSAYTDTQYF
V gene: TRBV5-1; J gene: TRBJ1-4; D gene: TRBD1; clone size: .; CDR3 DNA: TGCGCCAGCAGCCCGGGGACAGGATCAACTAATGAAAAACTGTTTTTT; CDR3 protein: CASSPGTGSTNEKLFF
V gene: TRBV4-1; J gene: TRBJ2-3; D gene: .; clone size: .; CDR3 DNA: TGCGCCAGCAGCCAACTCGACTTGTTCTCACAAGGTACGCAGTATTTT; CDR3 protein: CASSQLDLFSQGTQYF
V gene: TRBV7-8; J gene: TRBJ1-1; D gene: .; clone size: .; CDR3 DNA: TGTGCCAGCAGCCTAGCTGGGACAACAAACACTGAAGCTTTCTTT; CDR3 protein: CASSLAGTTNTEAFF
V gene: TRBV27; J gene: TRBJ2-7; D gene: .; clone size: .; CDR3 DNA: TGTGCCAGCAGTTTGTTCCCGGACGGCTACGAGCAGTACTTC; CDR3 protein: CASSLFPDGYEQYF
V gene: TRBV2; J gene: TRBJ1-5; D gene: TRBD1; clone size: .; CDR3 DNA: TGTGCCAGCAGTCAACAGGGGGCTAATCAGCCCCAGCATTTT; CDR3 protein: CASSQQGANQPQHF
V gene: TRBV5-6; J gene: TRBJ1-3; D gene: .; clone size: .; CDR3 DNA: TGTGCCAGCAGCTTGGATCTCGGGAGGGCTTATGGAAACACCATATATTTT; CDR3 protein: CASSLDLGRAYGNTIYF
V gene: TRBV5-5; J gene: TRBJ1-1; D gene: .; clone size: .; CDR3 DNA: TGTGCCAGCAGCTCGGGGGCGGGTGACACTGAAGCTTTCTTT; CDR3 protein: CASSSGAGDTEAFF
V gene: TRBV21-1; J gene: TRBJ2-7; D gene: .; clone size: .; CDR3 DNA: TGTGCCAGCAGCAAAGAGTACAGGGTTTGGGCACGCAGCTACGAGCAGTACTTC; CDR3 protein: CASSKEYRVWARSYEQYF
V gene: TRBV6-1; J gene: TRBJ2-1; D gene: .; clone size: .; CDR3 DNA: TGTGCCACAATCAGGGTTTCCTACAATGAGCAGTTCTTC; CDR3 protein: CATIRVSYNEQFF
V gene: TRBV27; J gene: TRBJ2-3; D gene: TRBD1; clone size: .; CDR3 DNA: TGTGCCAGCAGTCAGGGACAGGGGTTCACAGATACGCAGTATTTT; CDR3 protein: CASSQGQGFTDTQYF
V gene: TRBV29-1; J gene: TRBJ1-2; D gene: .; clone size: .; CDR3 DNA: TGCAGCGTCTCGGGACTACGGGGCAGCCAAAAATATGGCTACACCTTC; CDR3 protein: CSVSGLRGSQKYGYTF
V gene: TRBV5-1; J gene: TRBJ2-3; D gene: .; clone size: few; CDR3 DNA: TGCGCCAGCAGCTCTCAGCCAAGGGATACGCAGTATTTT; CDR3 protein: CASSSQPRDTQYF
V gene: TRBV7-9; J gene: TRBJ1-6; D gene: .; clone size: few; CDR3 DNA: TGTGCCAGCAGCTTAGAGGGGGCACCCCTCCACTTT; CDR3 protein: CASSLEGAPLHF
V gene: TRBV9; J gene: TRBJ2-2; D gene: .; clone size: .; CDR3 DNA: TGTGCCAGCAGCGTAGGCAACAAGGCCCTTACCGGGGAGCTGTTTTTT; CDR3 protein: CASSVGNKALTGELFF
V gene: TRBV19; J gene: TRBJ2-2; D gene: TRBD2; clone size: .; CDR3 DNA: TGTGCCAGTAGCCTCAAGGGGACTAGCGGGGGCGCCGGGGAGCTGTTTTTT; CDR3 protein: CASSLKGTSGGAGELFF
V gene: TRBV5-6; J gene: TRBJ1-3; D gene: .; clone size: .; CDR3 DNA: TGTGCCAGCAGCTTGGTGGGGCTTTCCTCTGGAAACACCATATATTTT; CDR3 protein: CASSLVGLSSGNTIYF
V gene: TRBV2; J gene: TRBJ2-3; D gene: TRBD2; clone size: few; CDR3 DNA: TGTGCCAGCAGCGGATCCTGGGGCTCCGGGACTAGCTTTAGCACAGATACGCAGTATTTT; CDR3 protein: CASSGSWGSGTSFSTDTQYF